The T cell receptor beta chain under discussion was sequenced for a study of blood T cell repertoires in COVID-19. Across the whole study: The origin of the acute and convalescent COVID-19 samples was the United States, Italy and Spain. Sample material is recorded as cDNA or gDNA derived from T cells, B-cell-depleted T cells, or PBMCs.

CDR1 is KGHSH, CDR2 LQKENI, per germline. This CDR3 has 16 residues. V was clipped by 5 bases and J by 5 bases, with 16 bases between them. Per the authors' pipeline: Nucleated cell number was recorded as an estimate derived from reference gene primer amplification. Method: immunoSEQ multiplex PCR; TCRdb's copy keeps in-frame clones and lacks some. That table supplies the V and J calls and clone size; D and trimming were determined from the DNA. The data contain some 200,000 clones, around 82% of them singletons. Sequenced: peripheral blood. The sequence was collected from a woman aged 70 to 79 with acute or convalescent COVID-19. This chain joins TRBV18 and TRBJ1-6, with D unresolved. This CDR3 is CASSSERAINNSPLHF. The CDR3 coding sequence is TGTGCCAGCTCAAGCGAGAGGGCGATTAATAATTCACCCCTCCACTTT.